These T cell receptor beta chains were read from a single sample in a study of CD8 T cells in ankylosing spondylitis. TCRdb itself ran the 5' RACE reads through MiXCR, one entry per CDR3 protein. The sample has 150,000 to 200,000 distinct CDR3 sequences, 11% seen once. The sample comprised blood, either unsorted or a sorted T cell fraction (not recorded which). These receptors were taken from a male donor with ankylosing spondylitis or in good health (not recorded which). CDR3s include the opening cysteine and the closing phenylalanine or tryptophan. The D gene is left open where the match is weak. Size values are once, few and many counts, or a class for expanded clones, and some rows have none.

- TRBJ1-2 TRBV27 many TGTGCCAGCAGTTCCTCCCCACGGATATATGGCTACACCTTC CASSSSPRIYGYTF
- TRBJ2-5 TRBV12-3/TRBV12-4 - TGTGCCAGCACCAAACTAGAAGGAGAGACCCAGTACTTC CASTKLEGETQYF
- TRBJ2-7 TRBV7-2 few TGTGCCAGCAGCTTAGCCCTCAAGACCAGGAACGAGCAGTACTTC CASSLALKTRNEQYF
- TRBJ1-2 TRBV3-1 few TGTGCCAGCAGCCTCCGGGCAGGGAGCTATGGCTACACCTTC CASSLRAGSYGYTF
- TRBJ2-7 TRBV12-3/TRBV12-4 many TGTGCCAGCACCATGACAAAGGGTTACGAGCAGTACTTC CASTMTKGYEQYF
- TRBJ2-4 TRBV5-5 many TGTGCCAGCAGCTTTAACACCGAAAACATTCAGTACTTC CASSFNTENIQYF
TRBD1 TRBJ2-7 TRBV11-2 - TGTGCCAGCAGCTTAGAAGGGACAGTGCAGTACTTC CASSLEGTVQYF
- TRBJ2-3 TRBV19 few TGTGCCAGTGAGGGAGACACAGATACGCAGTATTTT CASEGDTDTQYF
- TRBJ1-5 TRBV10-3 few TGTGCCATCAGTGCAGACAATCAGCCCCAGCATTTT CAISADNQPQHF
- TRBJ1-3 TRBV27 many TGTGCCAGCAGTTTCAAGGGTGGGGCCACCTCTGGAAACACCATATATTTT CASSFKGGATSGNTIYF
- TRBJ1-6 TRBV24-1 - TGTGCCGGACGGACGATCAATAATTCACCCCTCCACTTT CAGRTINNSPLHF
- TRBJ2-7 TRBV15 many TGTGCCACCAGCAGAGATTTTGTCGCGAGATACGAGCAGTACTTC CATSRDFVARYEQYF
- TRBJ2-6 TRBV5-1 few TGCGCCAGCAGCTTGGCTCCCGGGGCTGGGGCCAACGTCCTGACTTTC CASSLAPGAGANVLTF
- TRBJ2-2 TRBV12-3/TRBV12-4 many TGTGCCAGCAGTTTCTCGGATAACACCGGGGAGCTGTTTTTT CASSFSDNTGELFF
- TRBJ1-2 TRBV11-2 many TGTGCCAGCAGCCGAGCCAGGGATAACTATGGCTACACCTTC CASSRARDNYGYTF
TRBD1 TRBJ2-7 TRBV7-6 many TGTGCCAGCAGCGCAGACAGGGGTGCGTACGAGCAGTACTTC CASSADRGAYEQYF